The clone carrying this T cell receptor beta chain has a single count. The data stem from a study of blood T cell repertoires in COVID-19. Study details: The cDNA or gDNA used as material had been derived from T cells, B-cell-depleted T cells, or PBMCs.

Germline V gene data show CDR1 as SGHTA and CDR2 as FQGNSA. The CDR3 length is 14 residues. The V gene end was trimmed by 4 bases and the J gene end by 4 bases; junction bases not matched to a gene: 3. In the study's own analysis: Amplification with reference gene primers provided the estimates of nucleated cell counts. Here immunoSEQ multiplex PCR was the method, and the copy in TCRdb shows in-frame clones only, minus some. The DNA gave D and trimming, while V, J and clone size come from that table. The sample lists fewer than 200,000 clones; roughly 86% were seen once. Sequencing was carried out using peripheral blood. The clonotype comes from a man aged 35-49 years who had recovered from COVID-19. The V gene is TRBV7-2, the J gene TRBJ1-3, with 8 bases fitting TRBD1. CDR3 bases: TGTGCCAGCAGCTCATGGACAGGGGGAAACACCATATATTTT. Protein product: CASSSWTGGNTIYF.